This entry lists 24 T cell receptor beta chains sequenced from one sample in a study of hypomethylating agent response in myelodysplastic syndrome. Some clones are missing from TCRdb's copy, which holds only in-frame ones; the method was immunoSEQ multiplex PCR. The sample shows fewer than 7,500 clones, over 80% of them seen only once. This specimen consisted of bone marrow, obtained before or after starting hypomethylating agent treatment for myelodysplastic syndrome (not recorded which). All receptors come from a human donor with myelodysplastic syndrome.

The table lists this clone with a few counts. The CDR3: CASSPGFEPQHF. DNA of the CDR3: TGTGCCAGCAGCCCGGGGTTTGAGCCCCAGCATTTT. This sequence joins TRBV7-2 and TRBJ1-5; no clear D. The CDR3 is 12 residues long. V lost 5 bases and J lost 8, with 10 bases in between. Germline lookup yields CDR1 SGHTA and CDR2 FQGNSA.

The rearrangement links TRBV4-3 to TRBJ2-3; D perhaps matches TRBD1 (5 bases). Trimming removed 3 bases from V and 2 bases from J, with 12 bases in between. The CDR3 loop spans 15 amino acids. Looked up from germline, CDR1 is LGHNA and CDR2 is YSLEER. The CDR3 is CASSQGPLNTDTQYF. The CDR3 nucleotides are TGCGCCAGCAGCCAGGGGCCTTTAAACACAGATACGCAGTATTTT.

The J gene is TRBJ1-1, the V gene TRBV28; no firm D call. The ends were cut back, 3 bases at V and 1 base at J, with 9 bases in the middle. The CDR3 spans 14 residues. CDR1 and CDR2 from the germline V gene are MDHEN and SYDVKM. CDR3 DNA sequence: TGTGCCAGCAGTTTTCACGGTGCGAACACTGAAGCTTTCTTT. It yields the protein CASSFHGANTEAFF.

This chain joins TRBV2 and TRBJ2-1; 14 bases are a match to TRBD2. Germline CDR1 and CDR2: SNHLY and FYNNEI. CDR3 size: 16 residues. With V trimmed by 4 bases and J by 7 bases, 6 bases remained unmatched. The CDR3 DNA reads TGTGCCAGCAGTGGAAGACTAGCGGGGGGGCCAAATGAGCAGTTCTTC. Protein: CASSGRLAGGPNEQFF.

The chain employs TRBV10-3 and TRBJ1-3; TRBD1 aligns across 11 bases. This CDR3 spans 17 amino acids. Germline V gives CDR1 ENHRY, CDR2 SYGVKD. With V trimmed by 10 bases and J by 1 base, 12 bases remained unmatched. In DNA form, the CDR3 reads TGTGCCAGTACCGGGACAGGGGGTCCCGGATCTGGAAACACCATATATTTT. The encoded protein is CASTGTGGPGSGNTIYF.

The J gene is TRBJ2-7, the V gene TRBV5-6; D could derive from TRBD1 or TRBD2 (5 bases each). Trimming cost V 3 bases and J 3 bases, with 13 bases left between them. From germline, CDR1 is SGHDT and CDR2 YYEEEE. The CDR3 runs 14 residues. CDR3 in amino acids: CASSSRDGNYEQYF. CDR3 DNA: TGTGCCAGCAGCTCCCGGGACGGGAACTACGAGCAGTACTTC.

This sequence joins TRBV10-3 and TRBJ2-7, with D possibly being TRBD1 (6 bases). The V and J ends lost 3 bases and 8 bases respectively, with 20 bases between them. This CDR3 has 15 residues. Germline lookup yields CDR1 ENHRY and CDR2 SYGVKD. The CDR3 region has the DNA TGTGCCATCAGTGATTCGGACAGCCCGTCCTCGAAGCAGTACTTC. This encodes CAISDSDSPSSKQYF.

V and J are TRBV10-2 and TRBJ2-7, with 7 bases identical to TRBD2. CDR3 length: 15 amino acids. The J segment lost 1 base and the V segment lost 8 bases, leaving 11 bases of the junction unmatched. Germline CDR1 reads WSHSY; CDR2 reads SAAADI. Here the CDR3 DNA reads TGCGCCAGCGGGGAAGGGAGGGACTTTTCCTACGAGCAGTACTTC. It specifies CASGEGRDFSYEQYF.

The rearrangement links TRBV5-1 to TRBJ2-7, with 7 bases matching TRBD1. Germline V gene sequence: CDR1 SGHRS, CDR2 YFSETQ. The CDR3 is made up of 14 amino acids. The V segment lost 0 bases and the J segment 0 bases; nucleotides outside the gene matches: 0. CDR3 sequence: CASSLGDSSYEQYF. In nucleotides, the CDR3 is TGCGCCAGCAGCTTGGGGGACAGCTCCTACGAGCAGTACTTC.

The V and J genes are TRBV29-1 and TRBJ2-4, with 10 positions matching TRBD2. The CDR3 contains 16 residues. Germline V CDR1 and CDR2: SQVTM, ANQGSEA. V shed 5 bases and J 1 base; nucleotides not matched to a gene: 8. The CDR3 reads CSVTPSGGTAKNIQYF. The CDR3 coding sequence is TGCAGCGTTACTCCTAGCGGGGGTACCGCCAAAAACATTCAGTACTTC.

This rearrangement joins TRBV5-6 to TRBJ1-1, with D maybe TRBD1 (5 bases). Trimming took 3 bases from V and 0 from J, leaving 9 bases between them. Looked up from germline, CDR1 is SGHDT and CDR2 is YYEEEE. This CDR3 region has 14 residues. The CDR3 DNA reads TGTGCCAGCAGCTACCAACAGGTGAACACTGAAGCTTTCTTT. Protein product: CASSYQQVNTEAFF.

The V call is TRBV6-5, the J call TRBJ2-7, with TRBD2 identical over 12 bases. J lost 7 bases, V lost 0 bases, and 4 bases had no gene match. This CDR3 spans 15 amino acids. The germline V gene has CDR1 MNHEY and CDR2 SVGAGI. CDR3: CASSYSGLAGLEQYF. In DNA, the CDR3 is TGTGCCAGCAGTTACTCGGGACTAGCGGGTTTGGAGCAGTACTTC.

Judged by abundance, this clone is large. The rearrangement links TRBV7-9 to TRBJ1-5, with TRBD1 as a possible D gene (6 bases). Between the trimmed V and J ends, which lost 4 bases and 5 bases, there was a span of 15 bases. CDR1 and CDR2 (germline): SEHNR, FQNEAQ (reference sequence). CDR3 length equals 15 residues. CDR3 residues: CASSSIEGGDQPQHF. In DNA form, the CDR3 reads TGTGCCAGCAGCTCGATAGAAGGGGGAGATCAGCCCCAGCATTTT.

The rearrangement uses TRBV27 and TRBJ1-4; D might be TRBD1 (6 bases). The V gene lost 8 bases and the J gene lost 4 bases, with 14 bases spanning the gap. Germline V gene data show CDR1 as MNHEY and CDR2 as SMNVEV (reference sequence). This CDR3 contains 14 residues. CDR3 bases: TGTGCCAGCCGCCCGGGGGGCCTTAATGAAAAACTGTTTTTT. Translation gives CASRPGGLNEKLFF.

The chain combines TRBV7-2 with TRBJ1-1; 9 nucleotides match TRBD1. CDR1 SGHTA and CDR2 FQGNSA come from the germline V gene. The CDR3 is 16 amino acids. The V and J ends lost 5 bases and 1 base, in that order; junction bases with no gene match: 8. This CDR3 reads CASSLWTGEGNTEAFF. The CDR3 DNA reads as TGTGCCAGCAGCCTATGGACAGGGGAAGGGAACACTGAAGCTTTCTTT. The full variable domain, its missing parts supplied by reference TRBV7-2 and TRBJ1-1, is GAGVSQSPSNKVTEKGKDVELRCDPISGHTALYWYRQSLGQGLEFLIYFQGNSAPDKSGLPSDRFSAERTGGSVSTLTIQRTQQEDSAVYLCASSLWTGEGNTEAFFGQGTRLTVV.

This chain joins TRBV7-2 and TRBJ1-3, with TRBD1 as a possible D gene (6 bases). CDR1 and CDR2 (germline): SGHTA, FQGNSA. V lost 5 bases to trimming and J lost 0 bases, with 8 bases between them. There are 14 residues in the CDR3. The CDR3 DNA is TGTGCCAGCAGCGTACAGGGCTCTGGAAACACCATATATTTT. It codes for CASSVQGSGNTIYF.

The rearrangement links TRBV10-3 to TRBJ2-6; 7 nucleotides agree with TRBD1. This CDR3 has 14 amino acids. Trimming at V came to 9 bases and at J to 3 bases, leaving 5 bases not matched to a gene. From germline, CDR1 is ENHRY and CDR2 SYGVKD. The DNA for the CDR3 is TGTGCCATTCCAGGGGGAAGTGGGGCCAACGTCCTGACTTTC. As protein: CAIPGGSGANVLTF.

The CDR3 is CASSTGSLGTEAFF. The CDR3, as DNA: TGCGCCAGCAGTACCGGGAGCCTTGGCACTGAAGCTTTCTTT. V gene TRBV4-1 combines with J gene TRBJ1-1; D ambiguous. The CDR3 length is 14 residues. Germline V gene data show CDR1 as MGHRA and CDR2 as YSYEKL. V was pared by 6 bases and J by 4 bases, with 15 bases between.

The chain's CDR3 is CASSLRDGQNTEAFF. CDR3 bases: TGTGCCAGCAGCTTGAGGGACGGCCAGAACACTGAAGCTTTCTTT. The gene calls are TRBV5-6 and TRBJ1-1, with D possibly TRBD1 on 5 matching bases. The V end lost 1 base, the J end lost 1 base, and 11 bases lay between the germline ends. The CDR3 sequence is 15 residues long. Germline V CDR1 and CDR2: SGHDT, YYEEEE.

This chain uses TRBV19 with TRBJ1-4, with 9 positions matching TRBD1. From germline, CDR1 is LNHDA and CDR2 SQIVND (reference sequence). The CDR3 extends over 16 amino acids. With V trimmed by 8 bases and J by 0 bases, 7 bases remained unmatched. The CDR3 sequence: CASGDRAGATNEKLFF. The CDR3 bases are TGTGCCAGTGGGGACAGGGCCGGTGCAACTAATGAAAAACTGTTTTTT.

This chain joins TRBV5-1 and TRBJ2-3; D remains unclear. The CDR3 totals 15 residues. V dropped 2 bases and J dropped 2 bases, with 12 bases sitting between them. Germline V gene sequence: CDR1 SGHRS, CDR2 YFSETQ. The CDR3, as DNA: TGCGCCAGCAGCTTAATAGAACAGTACACAGATACGCAGTATTTT. Translated: CASSLIEQYTDTQYF. Full variable domain (remainder filled in from reference TRBV5-1 and TRBJ2-3): KAGVTQTPRYLIKTRGQQVTLSCSPISGHRSVSWYQQTPGQGLQFLFEYFSETQRNKGNFPGRFSGRQFSNSRSEMNVSTLELGDSALYLCASSLIEQYTDTQYFGPGTRLTVL.

This sequence joins TRBV19 and TRBJ1-6; TRBD1 is a possible D gene (6 bases). V was pared by 3 bases and J by 9 bases, with 15 bases between. The CDR3 extends over 15 amino acids. From germline, CDR1 is LNHDA and CDR2 SQIVND (reference sequence). Here the CDR3 reads CASSISAGAGSPLHF. CDR3 sequence (DNA): TGTGCCAGTAGTATTTCTGCGGGGGCCGGTTCACCCCTCCACTTT.

The gene calls are TRBV5-1 and TRBJ1-1; D unclear. V was trimmed by 1 base and J by 2 bases, leaving 6 bases between them. The CDR3 consists of 13 residues. Germline V gene sequence: CDR1 SGHRS, CDR2 YFSETQ. CDR3 sequence reads: CASSLMGNTEAFF. CDR3 in DNA: TGCGCCAGCAGCTTGATGGGCAACACTGAAGCTTTCTTT.

The chain links TRBV4-3 to TRBJ2-1; the D gene is possibly TRBD2 (6 bases). CDR3 size: 15 residues. CDR1 and CDR2 from the germline V gene are LGHNA and YSLEER. V lost 3 bases and J 5 bases, leaving 14 bases between the germline ends. CDR3 nucleotide sequence: TGCGCCAGCAGCCACGGGGGAGCCGGAGACAATGAGCAGTTCTTC. Its translation: CASSHGGAGDNEQFF.